This T cell receptor beta chain was captured in a study of T cell responses to AZD1222 COVID-19 vaccine. The table came from immunoSEQ multiplex PCR; TCRdb's copy has only in-frame clones and leaves some out. The repertoire holds some 140,000 clones, about 87% seen once, with less than 7% in the top ten. Findings of the study overall: Seropositive at baseline were only a handful of AZD1222 recipients. Spike-wide coverage was observed for vaccine-associated CD4 TCRs, with dominant responses at 160-218 and 743-854. There were mostly white British donors and more females than males, and clonal diversity was possibly underestimated.

In regard to this clone: The antigen is not known.

Material: peripheral blood, obtained on day 0 of AZD1222 vaccination. The clonotype was recovered from an adult in good health.

CDR3 residues: CASSSSGNNEQYF. CDR3 nucleotide sequence: TGTGCCAGCAGCTCTAGCGGGAACAACGAGCAGTACTTC. This chain links TRBV7-3 with TRBJ2-7; TRBD2 matches 9 bases. This CDR3 region has 13 residues. J was trimmed by 5 bases and V by 4 bases; bases with no gene match: 3. Germline V gene data show CDR1 as SGHTA and CDR2 as FQGTGA.